This is a list of T cell receptor beta chains from one sample in a study of vaccination effects on CD4 cells after COVID-19. Sequenced by immunoSEQ multiplex PCR; TCRdb stores in-frame clones only, minus some. The sample yields around 24,000 clones, roughly four fifths seen once. Their target antigens are unknown. The sequenced sample was CD4+ T cells from PBMCs cultured with SARS-CoV-2 spike peptides, obtained before COVID-19 vaccination. Source of these receptors: a human donor who had a prior SARS-CoV-2 infection. Both conserved end residues are part of each CDR3. Each record gives: J gene, D gene, clone size, V gene, CDR3 DNA, CDR3 protein. D genes are given only for firm matches. Only part of the rows carry a size: once, few, many, or a class if the clone is expanded.

TRBJ2-3,-,-,TRBV24-1,TGTGCCACCAGTGATACGCACTATATCGGGGACGGCACAGATACGCAGTATTTT,CATSDTHYIGDGTDTQYF
TRBJ1-2,-,-,TRBV20-1,TGCAGTGCTAGTGTCAGTAAAACCGGCGGCTACACCTTC,CSASVSKTGGYTF
TRBJ2-7,-,-,TRBV15,TGTGCCACCAGCAGAGAAGGGGACGGAGCGTACGAGCAGTACTTC,CATSREGDGAYEQYF
TRBJ2-5,-,-,TRBV3-1/TRBV3-2,TGTGCCAGCAGCCAAGGGTTTGAGGTCGTGGAGACCCAGTACTTC,CASSQGFEVVETQYF
TRBJ1-6,-,once,TRBV7-9,TGTGCCAGCAGCTTAGCGGGGGAAGGAAATTCACCCCTCCACTTT,CASSLAGEGNSPLHF
TRBJ1-4,TRBD1,-,TRBV2,TGTGCCAGCAGTGAAGCGCGAGGGGGCGGGACTAATGAAAAACTGTTTTTT,CASSEARGGGTNEKLFF
TRBJ1-3,-,-,TRBV10-3,TGTGCCATCAGTGATGAGGTAAGACTGCTAATCGGAAACACCATATATTTT,CAISDEVRLLIGNTIYF
TRBJ2-1,TRBD1,-,TRBV3-1/TRBV3-2,TGTGCCAGCAGCCTGAACAGGGGGTACAATGAGCAGTTCTTC,CASSLNRGYNEQFF
TRBJ2-5,TRBD2,-,TRBV5-1,TGCGCCAGCAGCTTTCGATTCGGGACTAGCGGGGGGGAAGAGACCCAGTACTTC,CASSFRFGTSGGEETQYF
TRBJ2-5,TRBD2,-,TRBV7-2,TGTGCCAGCAGCTTAGATCTCAGTGTGCGGGGGGCCCAGTACTTC,CASSLDLSVRGAQYF
TRBJ2-7,-,-,TRBV4-2,TGTGCCAGCAGCCAACAGGGTTCATTCTCCTACGAGCAGTACTTC,CASSQQGSFSYEQYF